This TCR beta chain emerged from a study of Ad26.COV2.S vaccination and SARS-CoV-2 variants. As for the study in general: Intramuscular Ad26.COV2.S doses were given once or twice, 56 days apart.

The treatment denotes: roughly 19 received Ad26.COV2.S at low or high dose, single or two shots; several received placebo; per-sample allocation not given. Samples were taken on day 63 after the first vaccine or placebo injection. V lost 0 bases to trimming and J lost 11 bases; unmatched junction nucleotides: 4. Germline V gives CDR1 LGHNA, CDR2 YSLEER. This CDR3 contains 14 residues. The protocol was immunoSEQ multiplex PCR, while the TCRdb copy is restricted to in-frame clones and leaves out a portion. The sample lists approximately 500,000 clones, around 85% occurring once. The TCR comes from a person between 18 and 59 years old who received the Ad26.COV2.S COVID-19 vaccine or a placebo. This chain connects TRBV4-3 to TRBJ2-4; 10 positions match TRBD2. Specimen: peripheral blood, collected in a trial of Ad26.COV2.S vaccine versus placebo. The CDR3 DNA reads as TGCGCCAGCAGCCAAGACAGCGGGAGGGGCGTTCAGTACTTC. Encoded protein: CASSQDSGRGVQYF.